This is a list of T cell receptor beta chains from one sample in a study of T cells expressing NK-cell markers. TCRdb reprocessed the 5' RACE reads, keeping one entry per CDR3 protein, no DNA. This repertoire includes about 110,000 distinct CDR3 sequences. Sequencing was carried out using blood T cells: a sorted CD56 or NKG2C T cell subset, CD4+ or CD8+ T cells, or bulk PBMC T cells (not recorded which). The receptors stem from a woman between 18 and 75 years old in good health. Both conserved end residues are part of each CDR3.

>TRBV5-1|TRBJ2-2
CASSLEAGVTGELFF
>TRBV27|TRBJ2-1
CASSTYSYNEQFF
>TRBV12-3/TRBV12-4|TRBJ1-2
CASSTLQGSSYGYTF
>TRBV6-2/TRBV6-3|TRBJ1-2
CASRVPGNYSYTF
>TRBV5-1|TRBJ2-1
CASSSSLGGYYNEQFF
>TRBV7-6|TRBJ2-3
CASSLSELGRGLGTDTQYF
>TRBV29-1|TRBJ2-1
CSVEGGLAAIWHNEQFF
>TRBV4-2|TRBJ1-5
CASSHDYHQPQHF
>TRBV2|TRBJ1-5
CASMGGNQPQHF
>TRBV29-1|TRBJ2-3
CSAPDRADTQYF
>TRBV9|TRBJ2-5
CASSPPPGTGEETQYF
>TRBV5-6|TRBJ1-1
CASSLWGLNTEAFF
>TRBV11-3|TRBJ2-1
CASSHSGTRYNEQFF
>TRBV11-2|TRBJ2-1
CASSFTWPSGEGDNEQFF
>TRBV15|TRBJ2-1
CATSLTLTGTTTHNEQFF
>TRBV21-1|TRBJ1-5
CASSIYRGKGSNQPQHF
>TRBV7-8|TRBJ2-1
CASSTGLAGHSYNEQFF
>TRBV12-3/TRBV12-4|TRBJ2-5
CASSLMSVTAETQYF
>TRBV11-2|TRBJ2-7
CASRTPGSSYEQYF
>TRBV5-1|TRBJ1-1
CASSSGVNTEAFF
>TRBV11-2|TRBJ2-3
CASSLHRGLYTDTQYF
>TRBV7-9|TRBJ2-7
CASSLGRDLPTYEQYF
>TRBV7-9|TRBJ2-7
CASSFVSDRSPGQYF
>TRBV9|TRBJ1-1
CASSVDGITEAFF
>TRBV20-1|TRBJ2-3
CSARDRDTSTDTQYF
>TRBV12-3/TRBV12-4|TRBJ2-5
CASSPTSGGAVTGETQYF